These 15 T cell receptor beta chains came from one sample sequenced in a study of cytomegalovirus exposure and HLA in healthy donors (dated by TCRdb to 2017 to 2019). Receptor libraries were prepared by the immunoSEQ multiplex PCR assay. For the multiplex PCR, a mixture combining 60 forward primers for TCR Vbeta segments and 13 reverse primers for TCR Jbeta segments was used. The immuneACCESS repertoire file appears here via TCRdb, limited to in-frame rearrangements. These files lack a portion of the clones; in checked studies, under half of the deficit traces to unresolved V genes, and the cause of the others is not known. This sample gives about 160,000 clones in total; around 73% of them show up just once. Together, the top ten hold approximately 1.5% of the sample. Sequenced material: PBMCs. These receptors originate from a male donor in good health and CMV-seronegative.

This chain links TRBV6-4 with TRBJ2-2, with a possible D match to TRBD1 (7 bases). V shed 5 bases and J shed 4 bases, with 11 bases lying between them. CDR3 length: 14 residues. Germline-derived CDR1 and CDR2 are MRHNA and SNTAGT. In DNA, the CDR3 is TGTGCCAGCAGTCGACAGGGAGGCACCGGGGAGCTGTTTTTT. It is translated as CASSRQGGTGELFF.

The V gene is TRBV15, the J gene TRBJ1-5; D gene unclear. The CDR3 extends over 13 amino acids. Germline CDR1 LNHNV, CDR2 YYDKDF (reference sequence). Trimming removed 0 bases from V and 4 bases from J, with 4 bases in between. The CDR3 loop is CATSRDQNQPQHF. In DNA, the CDR3 is TGTGCCACCAGCAGAGATCAGAATCAGCCCCAGCATTTT.

This clone was detected a few times. The chain has TRBV29-1 and TRBJ1-2, with D perhaps TRBD1 (5 bases). CDR3 length: 12 residues. CDR1 is SQVTM, CDR2 ANQGSEA, per germline. Trimming removed 5 bases from V and 7 bases from J, with 14 bases in between. CDR3 sequence: CSVLVGEGGYTF. CDR3 nucleotide sequence: TGCAGCGTTCTGGTAGGGGAAGGTGGCTACACCTTC.

This clone appeared once. Other DNA sequences in this sample translate to the same CDR3. The rearrangement joins TRBV30 to TRBJ2-7, with 8 bases lining up with TRBD1. CDR1 and CDR2 (germline): GTSNPN, SVGIG (reference sequence). The J segment lost 4 bases and the V segment lost 3 bases, leaving 2 bases of the junction unmatched. This CDR3 region has 12 residues. The chain's CDR3 is CAWSTGGYEQYF. CDR3 sequence (DNA): TGTGCCTGGAGCACAGGGGGGTACGAGCAGTACTTC.

The chain links TRBV27 to TRBJ2-7; a possible D gene is TRBD2 (6 bases). Per germline, CDR1 MNHEY and CDR2 SMNVEV (reference sequence). Trimming took 3 bases from V and 2 from J, leaving 17 bases between them. The CDR3 has 16 amino acids. CDR3 sequence reads: CASSFLVLGLPYEQYF. CDR3 nucleotides: TGTGCCAGCAGTTTTCTGGTTTTGGGACTTCCCTACGAGCAGTACTTC.

The gene calls are TRBV6-1 and TRBJ1-1, with a tentative D call TRBD1 (6 bases). The CDR3 loop spans 14 amino acids. Germline CDR1 MNHNS, CDR2 SASEGT. Trimming left V 4 bases short and J 0 bases short, with 9 bases between. DNA of the CDR3: TGTGCCAGCAGTGGACAGGAACTGAACACTGAAGCTTTCTTT. It codes for CASSGQELNTEAFF.

Here the CDR3 DNA reads TGTGCCAGCAGCGTCGTCGGGACAGGTAAAAGCAATCAGCCCCAGCATTTT. This translates into CASSVVGTGKSNQPQHF. The V call is TRBV6-4, the J call TRBJ1-5; TRBD1 matches 8 bases. CDR3 length: 17 residues. J gave up 1 base and V 6 bases, and 11 bases lay outside the gene matches. Germline-derived CDR1 and CDR2 are MRHNA and SNTAGT.

A few counts support this clone. The chain joins TRBV29-1 to TRBJ2-7, with 8 nucleotides matching TRBD1. With 6 bases clipped from V and 5 bases from J, the junction kept 6 bases outside the gene matches. This CDR3 is 12 amino acids long. Germline loops: CDR1 SQVTM, CDR2 ANQGSEA. CDR3 sequence: CSVGTGVHEQYF. The CDR3 DNA sequence: TGCAGCGTCGGGACAGGCGTCCACGAGCAGTACTTC.

The J gene is TRBJ1-1, the V gene TRBV7-6; D not resolved. Germline CDR1 and CDR2: SGHVS and FNYEAQ. V gave up 5 bases and J gave up 1 base, with 11 bases separating them. The CDR3 covers 14 residues. The DNA of the CDR3 is TGTGCCAGCAGCCAAAGCCCACCGAACACTGAAGCTTTCTTT. This translates into CASSQSPPNTEAFF.

A few counts support this clone. The rearrangement joins TRBV18 to TRBJ1-3; 9 positions agree with TRBD1. This CDR3 has 15 residues. CDR1 and CDR2 (germline): KGHSH, LQKENI. V dropped 3 bases and J dropped 3; count of bases not matched to a gene: 3. DNA for the CDR3: TGTGCCAGCTCACCCAACAGGGGGCATGGAAACACCATATATTTT. Translating it yields CASSPNRGHGNTIYF. Combining the CDR3 with reference TRBV18 and TRBJ1-3 gives the whole variable domain NAGVMQNPRHLVRRRGQEARLRCSPMKGHSHVYWYRQLPEEGLKFMVYLQKENIIDESGMPKERFSAEFPKEGPSILRIQQVVRGDSAAYFCASSPNRGHGNTIYFGEGSWLTVV.

This chain connects TRBV29-1 to TRBJ2-1, with 7 nucleotides matching TRBD2. CDR1 SQVTM and CDR2 ANQGSEA come from the germline V gene. The CDR3 contains 12 residues. The J segment lost 9 bases and the V segment lost 6 bases, leaving 8 bases of the junction unmatched. The CDR3: CSVGTTPSEQFF. The CDR3, as DNA: TGCAGCGTCGGGACTACACCGAGTGAGCAGTTCTTC.

The CDR3 region is CASSQAGEQPQHF. The CDR3 DNA reads as TGTGCCAGCAGCCAAGCTGGGGAGCAGCCCCAGCATTTT. The V call is TRBV14, the J call TRBJ1-5; D is ambiguous. Deletions cut 1 base from V and 7 bases from J, with 8 bases between. The CDR3 covers 13 residues. CDR1 and CDR2 from the germline V gene are SGHDN and FVKESK.

This clone was seen more than once but under ten times. V gene TRBV7-3 combines with J gene TRBJ2-5, with TRBD2 as a possible D gene (6 bases). From germline, CDR1 is SGHTA and CDR2 FQGTGA. Trimming removed 2 bases from V and 7 bases from J, with 14 bases in between. The CDR3 covers 14 residues. Here the CDR3 DNA reads TGTGCCAGCAGCTTAGGAGGGGATGGGGGGACCCAGTACTTC. Translated: CASSLGGDGGTQYF.

On this clone: The sample carries other DNA sequences with the same CDR3. The chain is built from TRBV9 and TRBJ1-5; 10 nucleotides agree with TRBD1. The CDR3 is 16 amino acids. CDR1 SGDLS and CDR2 YYNGEE come from the germline V gene. Germline trimming cut 2 bases from V and 2 bases from J; bases unmatched to any gene: 4. The CDR3 is CASSVGDRGGNQPQHF. The CDR3 DNA is TGTGCCAGCAGCGTTGGGGACAGGGGAGGCAATCAGCCCCAGCATTTT.

The rearrangement joins TRBV25-1 to TRBJ2-7; 7 positions agree with TRBD2. The CDR3 spans 13 residues. Germline lookup yields CDR1 MGHDK and CDR2 SYGVNS. The ends lost 1 base at V and 4 bases at J; junction bases unmatched: 1. The CDR3 bases are TGTGCCAGCAGTGAATTGGGACTATACGAGCAGTACTTC. Translated: CASSELGLYEQYF.